Shown below are 15 T cell receptor beta chains from a single sample sequenced in a study of blood T cell repertoires in COVID-19. Clones were read by immunoSEQ multiplex PCR, and TCRdb kept only the in-frame ones, dropping some. The sample has approximately 240,000 clones, about 90% seen once. Sequences were obtained from peripheral blood. These receptors came from a woman under 30 who had recovered from COVID-19.

The chain carries TRBV12-3 or TRBV12-4 and TRBJ2-7; D is ambiguous. Trimming left V 3 bases short and J 5 bases short, with 8 bases between. The CDR3 sequence is 12 residues long. The CDR3 loop reads CASSFAVNEQYF. CDR3 coding DNA: TGTGCCAGCAGTTTCGCAGTGAACGAGCAGTACTTC.

The rearrangement joins TRBV11-2 to TRBJ2-1; no clear D. There are 12 residues in the CDR3. CDR1 is SGHAT, CDR2 FQNNGV, per germline. Trimming left V 3 bases short and J 6 bases short, with 6 bases between. For the CDR3, the DNA is TGTGCCAGCAGCTTCGGGTTCAATGAGCAGTTCTTC. This codes for CASSFGFNEQFF. Complete variable domain (other parts from reference TRBV11-2 and TRBJ2-1): EAGVAQSPRYKIIEKRQSVAFWCNPISGHATLYWYQQILGQGPKLLIQFQNNGVVDDSQLPKDRFSAERLKGVDSTLKIQPAKLEDSAVYLCASSFGFNEQFFGPGTRLTVL.

The CDR3 DNA reads TGCAGTGCTCCAGGTGAGCAGTTCTTC. Encoded protein: CSAPGEQFF. This chain joins TRBV20-1 and TRBJ2-1; D not certain. The germline V gene encodes CDR1 DFQATT and CDR2 SNEGSKA (reference sequence). The CDR3 sequence is 9 residues long. V lost 5 bases and J 9 bases, leaving 5 bases between the germline ends.

The chain carries TRBV19 and TRBJ1-1; no definite D call. This CDR3 has 11 amino acids. The ends were cut back, 8 bases at V and 2 bases at J, with 6 bases in the middle. CDR1 and CDR2 (germline): LNHDA, SQIVND (reference sequence). CDR3 DNA sequence: TGTGCCAGTTCTAGCAACACTGAAGCTTTCTTT. It yields the protein CASSSNTEAFF.

This CDR3 reads CASSFTGSGSIVGELFF. The CDR3 nucleotides are TGTGCCAGCAGCTTCACGGGGAGCGGGAGTATCGTCGGGGAGCTGTTTTTT. The rearrangement joins TRBV11-3 to TRBJ2-2; the match to TRBD2 covers 8 bases. CDR1 and CDR2 from the germline V gene are SGHNT and YENEEA. This CDR3 has 17 residues. After removal of 3 bases from V and 7 bases from J, the junction contained 13 bases not matched to a gene.

The chain links TRBV19 to TRBJ1-1; D possibly corresponds to TRBD1 (6 bases). Germline V gene lookup returns CDR1 LNHDA and CDR2 SQIVND (reference sequence). The CDR3 extends over 15 amino acids. With 1 base removed from V and 5 bases from J, the gap between germline ends came to 14 bases. The CDR3 region is CASSIGQGQWTEAFF. DNA of the CDR3: TGTGCCAGTAGTATAGGTCAGGGGCAATGGACTGAAGCTTTCTTT.

J is TRBJ2-6 and V is TRBV10-3; perhaps TRBD1 as D (5 bases). With 6 bases removed from V and 0 bases from J, the gap between germline ends came to 9 bases. This CDR3 comprises 15 residues. Per germline, CDR1 ENHRY and CDR2 SYGVKD. This CDR3 is CAISPDSSGANVLTF. CDR3 coding DNA: TGTGCCATCAGCCCCGACAGCTCTGGGGCCAACGTCCTGACTTTC.

This clone occurred once. The rearrangement links TRBV7-9 to TRBJ2-5; tentatively, D is TRBD1 (6 bases). The CDR3 sequence is 13 residues long. Germline CDR1 is SEHNR and CDR2 is FQNEAQ (reference sequence). Trimming stripped 5 bases from V and 1 base from J, with 8 bases between. CDR3 in amino acids: CASSHRAQETQYF. CDR3 coding DNA: TGTGCCAGCAGCCACAGGGCCCAAGAGACCCAGTACTTC. Variable domain in full (rest from reference TRBV7-9 and TRBJ2-5): DTGVSQNPRHKITKRGQNVTFRCDPISEHNRLYWYRQTLGQGPEFLTYFQNEAQLEKSRLLSDRFSAERPKGSFSTLEIQRTEQGDSAMYLCASSHRAQETQYFGPGTRLLVL.

The V call is TRBV15, the J call TRBJ1-1; D unclear. From germline, CDR1 is LNHNV and CDR2 YYDKDF (reference sequence). The CDR3 sequence is 12 residues long. Trimming shortened V by 0 bases and J by 10 bases, and 9 bases separated the two germline ends. CDR3 amino acids: CATSRDLDRAFF. CDR3 nucleotides: TGTGCCACCAGCAGAGATCTCGATAGAGCTTTCTTT.

The chain joins TRBV4-3 to TRBJ2-7, with unresolved D. The germline V gene has CDR1 LGHNA and CDR2 YSLEER. The CDR3 runs 15 residues. Trimming pared 4 bases from V and 6 bases from J, leaving 19 bases between. CDR3 DNA sequence: TGCGCCAGCAGCCGAACAGAAGACCTACTCGGCGAGCAGTACTTC. Translated: CASSRTEDLLGEQYF.

This clone has only one observation. This sequence joins TRBV7-9 and TRBJ1-1; D might be TRBD1 (5 bases). The V gene's germline CDR1 is SEHNR and CDR2 FQNEAQ (reference sequence). This CDR3 contains 15 residues. Deletions cut 1 base from V and 2 bases from J, with 11 bases between. The CDR3 nucleotides are TGTGCCAGCAGCTTAGAAACGGGGGTTAACACTGAAGCTTTCTTT. Residues: CASSLETGVNTEAFF.

This sequence joins TRBV6-5 and TRBJ2-7; TRBD1 might be the D (6 bases). This CDR3 comprises 13 residues. Trimming took 11 bases from V and 1 from J, leaving 15 bases between them. Germline CDR1 and CDR2: MNHEY and SVGAGI. For the CDR3, the DNA is TGTGCCGGACGGTCAGGGGATTCCTACGAGCAGTACTTC. Amino acids: CAGRSGDSYEQYF.

V gene TRBV19 combines with J gene TRBJ1-1, with D unclear. The CDR3 is made up of 16 amino acids. V lost 5 bases, J lost 0 bases, and 16 bases lay in between. Germline V gene data show CDR1 as LNHDA and CDR2 as SQIVND (reference sequence). The CDR3 here is CASSLRFSAVNTEAFF. Here the CDR3 DNA reads TGTGCCAGTAGTCTTAGGTTCAGTGCGGTGAACACTGAAGCTTTCTTT.

CDR3 residues: CASSVSQGDNSPLHF. As DNA, the CDR3 is TGTGCCAGTAGTGTATCCCAGGGTGATAATTCACCCCTCCACTTT. The rearrangement links TRBV19 to TRBJ1-6; perhaps TRBD1 as D (5 bases). The germline gives CDR1 LNHDA, CDR2 SQIVND (reference sequence). Trimming stripped 5 bases from V and 5 bases from J, with 13 bases between. The CDR3 length is 15 residues.

The chain recombines TRBV6-5 with TRBJ2-1; TRBD2 matches at 7 bases. The CDR3 covers 14 residues. Germline-derived CDR1 and CDR2 are MNHEY and SVGAGI. V was pared by 10 bases and J by 0 bases, with 6 bases of the junction left unmatched. CDR3: CATGLGSSYNEQFF. The CDR3 bases are TGTGCCACAGGACTAGGGAGCTCCTACAATGAGCAGTTCTTC.